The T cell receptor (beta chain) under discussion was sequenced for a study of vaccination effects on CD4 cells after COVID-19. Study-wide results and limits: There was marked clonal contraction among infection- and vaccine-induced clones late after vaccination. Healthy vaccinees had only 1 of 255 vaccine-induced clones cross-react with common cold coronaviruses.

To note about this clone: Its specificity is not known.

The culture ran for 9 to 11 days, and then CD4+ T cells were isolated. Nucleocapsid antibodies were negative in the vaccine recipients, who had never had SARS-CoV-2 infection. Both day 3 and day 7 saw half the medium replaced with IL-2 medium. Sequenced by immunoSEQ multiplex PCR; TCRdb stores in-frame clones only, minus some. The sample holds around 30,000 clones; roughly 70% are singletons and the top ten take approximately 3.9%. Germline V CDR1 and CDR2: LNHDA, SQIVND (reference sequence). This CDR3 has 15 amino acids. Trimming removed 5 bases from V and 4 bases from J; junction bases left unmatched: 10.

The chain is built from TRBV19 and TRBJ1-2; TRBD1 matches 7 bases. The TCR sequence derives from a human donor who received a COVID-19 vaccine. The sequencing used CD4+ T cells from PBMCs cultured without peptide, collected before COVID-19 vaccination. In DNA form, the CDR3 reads TGTGCCAGTAGTCCTCAGACAGGGCCATCCTATGGCTACACCTTC. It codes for CASSPQTGPSYGYTF.